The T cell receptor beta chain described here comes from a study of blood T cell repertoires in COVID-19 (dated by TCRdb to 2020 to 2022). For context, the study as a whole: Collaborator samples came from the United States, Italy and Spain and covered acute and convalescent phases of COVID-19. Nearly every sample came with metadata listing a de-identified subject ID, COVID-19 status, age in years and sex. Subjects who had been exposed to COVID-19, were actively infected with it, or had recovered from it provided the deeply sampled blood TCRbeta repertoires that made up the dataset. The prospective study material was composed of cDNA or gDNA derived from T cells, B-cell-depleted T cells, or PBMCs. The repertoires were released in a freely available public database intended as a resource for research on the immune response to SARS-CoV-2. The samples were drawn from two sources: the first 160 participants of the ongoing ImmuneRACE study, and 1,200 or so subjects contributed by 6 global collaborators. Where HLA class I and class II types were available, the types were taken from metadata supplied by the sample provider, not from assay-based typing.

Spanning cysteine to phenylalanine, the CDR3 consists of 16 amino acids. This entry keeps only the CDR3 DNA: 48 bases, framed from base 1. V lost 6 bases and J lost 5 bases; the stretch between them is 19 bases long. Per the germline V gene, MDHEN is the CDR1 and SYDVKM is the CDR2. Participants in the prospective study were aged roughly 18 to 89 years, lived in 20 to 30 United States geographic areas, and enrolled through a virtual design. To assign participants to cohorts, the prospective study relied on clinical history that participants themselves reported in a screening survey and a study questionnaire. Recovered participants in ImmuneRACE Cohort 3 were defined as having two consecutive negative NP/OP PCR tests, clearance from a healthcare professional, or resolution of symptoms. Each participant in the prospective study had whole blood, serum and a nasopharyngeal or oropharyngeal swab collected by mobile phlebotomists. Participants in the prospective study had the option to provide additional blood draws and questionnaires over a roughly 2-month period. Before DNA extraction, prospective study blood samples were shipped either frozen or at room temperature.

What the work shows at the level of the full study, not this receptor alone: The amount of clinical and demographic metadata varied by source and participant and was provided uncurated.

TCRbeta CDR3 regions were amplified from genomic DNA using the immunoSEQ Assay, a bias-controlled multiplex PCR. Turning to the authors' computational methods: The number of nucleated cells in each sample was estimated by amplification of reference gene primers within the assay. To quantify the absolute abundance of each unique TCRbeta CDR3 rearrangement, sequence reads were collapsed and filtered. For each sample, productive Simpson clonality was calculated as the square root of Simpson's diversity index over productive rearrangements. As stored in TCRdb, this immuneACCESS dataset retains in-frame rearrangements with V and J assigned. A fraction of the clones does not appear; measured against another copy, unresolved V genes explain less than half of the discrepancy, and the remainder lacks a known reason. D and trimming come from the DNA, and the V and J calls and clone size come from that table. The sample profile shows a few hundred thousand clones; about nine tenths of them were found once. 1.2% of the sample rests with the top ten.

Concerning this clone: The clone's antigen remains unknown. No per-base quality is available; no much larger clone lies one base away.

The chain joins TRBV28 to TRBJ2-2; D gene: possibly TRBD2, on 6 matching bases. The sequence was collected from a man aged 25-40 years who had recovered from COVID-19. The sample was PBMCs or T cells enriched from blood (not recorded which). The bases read TGTGCCAGCAGCCAGTTTCCCGGGAGTGGGACCGGGGAGCTGTTTTTT. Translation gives CASSQFPGSGTGELFF. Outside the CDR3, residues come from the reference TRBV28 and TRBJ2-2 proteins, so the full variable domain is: DVKVTQSSRYLVKRTGEKVFLECVQDMDHENMFWYRQDPGLGLRLIYFSYDVKMKEKGDIPEGYSVSREKKERFSLILESASTNQTSMYLCASSQFPGSGTGELFFGEGSRLTVL.